Listed here is a single TCR beta chain. These data come from a study of blood T cell repertoires in COVID-19. Whole-study context: Some COVID-19 samples were acute and others convalescent; all came from the United States, Italy and Spain. PBMCs, B-cell-depleted T cells, or T cells were the source of the cDNA or gDNA that made up the material.

Germline CDR1 is KGHSH and CDR2 is LQKENI. J gave up 2 bases and V 10 bases, and 8 bases lay outside the gene matches. CDR3 length equals 14 residues. Residents of over 20 US areas, aged roughly 18 to 89 years, made up the participants. Donors in Cohort 3 who had recovered were those with two negative PCRs, healthcare professional clearance, or resolution of their symptoms. Clones were read by immunoSEQ multiplex PCR, and TCRdb kept only the in-frame ones, dropping some. The table lists under 300,000 clones, 85% to 90% of them singletons. The sequencing input was PBMCs or T cells enriched from blood (not recorded which). This TCR was sampled from a young woman who had recovered from COVID-19. The chain employs TRBV18 and TRBJ2-1; TRBD2 matches 7 bases. In DNA, the CDR3 is TGTGCCACCAATTCGGGGGGAACCTACAATGAGCAGTTCTTC. It yields the protein CATNSGGTYNEQFF.